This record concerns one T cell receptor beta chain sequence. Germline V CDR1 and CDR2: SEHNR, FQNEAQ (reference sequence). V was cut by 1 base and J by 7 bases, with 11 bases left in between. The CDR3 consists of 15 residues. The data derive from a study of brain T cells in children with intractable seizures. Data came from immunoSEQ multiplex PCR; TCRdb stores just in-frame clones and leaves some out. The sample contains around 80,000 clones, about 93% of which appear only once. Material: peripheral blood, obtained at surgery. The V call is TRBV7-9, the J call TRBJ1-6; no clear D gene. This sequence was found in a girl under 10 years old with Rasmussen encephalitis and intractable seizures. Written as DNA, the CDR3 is TGTGCCAGCAGCTTAGAAGGCAGCGTAAATTCACCCCTCCACTTT. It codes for CASSLEGSVNSPLHF.